One and the same sample provided the 2 T cell receptor beta chains below, sequenced in a study of blood T cell repertoires in COVID-19. TCRdb keeps only in-frame clones here, not all; method: immunoSEQ multiplex PCR. Seen here are about 240,000 clones, about 80% observed once, and the top ten hold approximately 3.8%. Sequences were obtained from PBMCs or T cells enriched from blood (not recorded which). The receptor set was obtained from a woman between 40 and 50 years old who had been exposed to COVID-19.

CDR3 protein: CASSELTGTSGYTF. The CDR3, as DNA: TGTGCCAGCAGTGAATTAACAGGGACCTCTGGCTACACCTTC. V is TRBV25-1 and J is TRBJ1-2, with D possibly matching TRBD1 (6 bases). CDR3 length equals 14 residues. The germline gives CDR1 MGHDK, CDR2 SYGVNS. V lost 1 base and J 7 bases, leaving 13 bases between the germline ends.

The J gene is TRBJ2-1, the V gene TRBV10-3, with D perhaps matching TRBD2 (5 bases). The CDR3 has 13 amino acids. Germline V gene data show CDR1 as ENHRY and CDR2 as SYGVKD. Between the trimmed V and J ends, which lost 8 bases and 12 bases, there was a span of 20 bases. For the CDR3, the DNA is TGTGCCATCTCTGAGGGATATGAGGCGGGGCAGTTCTTC. It is translated as CAISEGYEAGQFF.